A single TCR beta chain is shown here with its context. Other DNA sequences in the same sample also yield this CDR3. V shed 0 bases and J shed 2 bases, with 7 bases lying between them. The germline gives CDR1 MNHNS, CDR2 SASEGT. The CDR3 covers 14 residues. Sequencing used immunoSEQ multiplex PCR; TCRdb keeps in-frame clones, though not all of them. The sample shows over 80,000 clones, 85% to 90% of them seen only once. This sample was included in a study of T cell responses to AZD1222 COVID-19 vaccine. The TCR originated in an adult in good health. The genes are TRBV6-1 and TRBJ1-2; D gene unclear. The sample in question was peripheral blood, obtained on day 0 of AZD1222 vaccination. The CDR3 protein is CASSEATGNYGYTF. The CDR3 region has the DNA TGTGCCAGCAGTGAAGCGACCGGCAACTATGGCTACACCTTC.